Following are 16 T cell receptor beta chains from one sample sequenced in a study of OX40 agonist ivuxolimab in advanced cancers. Libraries were made using the immunoSEQ multiplex PCR assay. Drawn from immuneACCESS, this table holds only the in-frame rearrangements with V and J called that TCRdb kept. Clones are partly lost; checked studies trace under half to an unresolved V gene and leave the rest unexplained. This sample lists about 43,000 clones; under 95% were detected once. Around 19% of the sample lies in the top ten. Sequencing used CD4+ or CD8+ T cells sorted from blood, obtained in a trial of the OX40 agonist ivuxolimab. Receptor source: an adult with an advanced solid tumor such as melanoma, head and neck, liver or kidney cancer.

The J gene is TRBJ1-5, the V gene TRBV28; TRBD1 matches at 7 bases. CDR1 MDHEN and CDR2 SYDVKM come from the germline V gene. The CDR3 is 15 amino acids. The ends lost 6 bases at V and 4 bases at J; junction bases unmatched: 9. The CDR3 reads CASRTTGLGNQPQHF. In DNA form, the CDR3 reads TGTGCCAGCAGGACGACAGGGTTGGGTAATCAGCCCCAGCATTTT.

This clone was counted a few times. V and J are TRBV28 and TRBJ2-7, with D possibly TRBD1 on 5 matching bases. CDR1 MDHEN and CDR2 SYDVKM come from the germline V gene. The germline V and J ends were trimmed by 6 bases and 9 bases, with 12 bases remaining between them. This CDR3 has 11 amino acids. Here the CDR3 DNA reads TGTGCCAGCAGGACAGATACCCGGCAGTACTTC. It codes for CASRTDTRQYF.

The chain joins TRBV25-1 to TRBJ2-3; possible D gene TRBD1, 6 bases. V lost 7 bases, J lost 5 bases, and 22 bases lay in between. The length of the CDR3 is 16 residues. The germline V gene encodes CDR1 MGHDK and CDR2 SYGVNS. CDR3 protein: CASTPGTLIRGDTQYF. The CDR3 region has the DNA TGTGCCAGCACCCCCGGGACACTCATACGGGGAGATACGCAGTATTTT.

This chain links TRBV5-1 with TRBJ1-1; TRBD1 matches 7 bases. The CDR3 spans 11 residues. Germline values: CDR1 SGHRS, CDR2 YFSETQ. Trimming at V came to 5 bases and at J to 12 bases, leaving 7 bases not matched to a gene. The CDR3 coding sequence is TGCGCCAGCAGTATGGACAGGATCACTTTCTTT. Its protein is CASSMDRITFF.

The chain is built from TRBV5-6 and TRBJ1-6; 10 bases agree with TRBD1. Germline V CDR1 and CDR2: SGHDT, YYEEEE. Trimming cost V 5 bases and J 14 bases; bases outside gene matches: 10. This CDR3 comprises 14 residues. The CDR3 DNA follows: TGTGCCAGCAGTCCCGGGACAGGGGCTTGGACCCTCCACTTT. Translated: CASSPGTGAWTLHF.

V usage is TRBV30 and J usage is TRBJ1-3, with D possibly being TRBD1 (6 bases). V was trimmed by 2 bases and J by 8 bases, leaving 13 bases between them. Germline-derived CDR1 and CDR2 are GTSNPN and SVGIG (reference sequence). The CDR3 is 13 residues long. The CDR3 sequence: CAWSNSGVDTIYF. The DNA for the CDR3 is TGTGCCTGGAGTAATTCAGGGGTGGACACCATATATTTT.

The J gene is TRBJ1-4, the V gene TRBV19; D is perhaps TRBD1 (5 bases). The CDR3 totals 14 residues. Germline V gene data show CDR1 as LNHDA and CDR2 as SQIVND (reference sequence). Deletions cut 9 bases from V and 6 bases from J, with 17 bases between. The CDR3 here is CASWPFAGHEKLFF. The CDR3 nucleotides are TGTGCCAGCTGGCCCTTTGCGGGGCATGAAAAACTGTTTTTT. Drawing the rest from reference TRBV19 and TRBJ1-4, the complete variable domain is DGGITQSPKYLFRKEGQNVTLSCEQNLNHDAMYWYRQDPGQGLRLIYYSQIVNDFQKGDIAEGYSVSREKKESFPLTVTSAQKNPTAFYLCASWPFAGHEKLFFGSGTQLSVL.

The chain is built from TRBV5-5 and TRBJ2-7; D gene ambiguous. Germline assignment: CDR1 SGHKS and CDR2 YYEKEE (reference sequence). V shed 0 bases and J shed 3 bases, with 10 bases lying between them. There are 14 residues in the CDR3. The CDR3 DNA reads as TGTGCCAGCAGCTTGGTAGATCGAAGCTACGAGCAGTACTTC. This codes for CASSLVDRSYEQYF.

The chain employs TRBV7-9 and TRBJ2-3, with D hard to call. V gave up 8 bases and J gave up 1 base, with 4 bases separating them. The CDR3 sequence is 11 residues long. Germline assignment: CDR1 SEHNR and CDR2 FQNEAQ (reference sequence). DNA for the CDR3: TGTGCCAGCGAGGGCACAGATACGCAGTATTTT. Protein sequence: CASEGTDTQYF.

This clone came up once. The chain has TRBV2 and TRBJ2-1; 7 bases fit TRBD2. J was trimmed by 0 bases and V by 3 bases; bases with no gene match: 2. This CDR3 region has 15 residues. Looked up from germline, CDR1 is SNHLY and CDR2 is FYNNEI. The CDR3 DNA sequence: TGTGCCAGCAGTGACGGGACTATCTCCTACAATGAGCAGTTCTTC. Amino acids: CASSDGTISYNEQFF. The full variable domain, with the rest looked up from reference TRBV2 and TRBJ2-1, is EPEVTQTPSHQVTQMGQEVILRCVPISNHLYFYWYRQILGQKVEFLVSFYNNEISEKSEIFDDQFSVERPDGSNFTLKIRSTKLEDSAMYFCASSDGTISYNEQFFGPGTRLTVL.

The gene calls are TRBV30 and TRBJ1-2, with D unresolved. The CDR3 is made up of 12 amino acids. Germline CDR1 and CDR2: GTSNPN and SVGIG (reference sequence). V dropped 6 bases and J dropped 8 bases, with 16 bases sitting between them. The CDR3: CACGPATGGYTF. CDR3 DNA sequence: TGTGCCTGTGGACCCGCGACGGGGGGCTACACCTTC. The full variable domain, rest sourced from reference TRBV30 and TRBJ1-2, is SQTIHQWPATLVQPVGSPLSLECTVEGTSNPNLYWYRQAAGRGLQLLFYSVGIGQISSEVPQNLSASRPQDRQFILSSKKLLLSDSGFYLCACGPATGGYTFGSGTRLTVV.

The chain has TRBV11-2 and TRBJ2-7, with 8 bases aligning to TRBD1. V trimming: 5 bases; J trimming: 1 base; junction bases outside the gene matches: 4. Germline V CDR1 and CDR2: SGHAT, FQNNGV. The length of the CDR3 is 14 residues. CDR3: CASSQGQGSYEQYF. CDR3 DNA: TGTGCCAGCAGCCAAGGACAGGGTTCCTACGAGCAGTACTTC.

The CDR3 loop is CASSPGTGGEQYF. The DNA for the CDR3 is TGTGCCAGCAGCCCAGGGACAGGGGGAGAGCAGTACTTC. J is TRBJ2-7 and V is TRBV7-9, with TRBD1 identical over 11 bases. This CDR3 has 13 residues. The V segment lost 5 bases and the J segment 7 bases; nucleotides outside the gene matches: 4. Germline CDR1 SEHNR, CDR2 FQNEAQ (reference sequence). The whole variable domain, remainder taken from reference TRBV7-9 and TRBJ2-7, is DTGVSQNPRHKITKRGQNVTFRCDPISEHNRLYWYRQTLGQGPEFLTYFQNEAQLEKSRLLSDRFSAERPKGSFSTLEIQRTEQGDSAMYLCASSPGTGGEQYFGPGTRLTVT.

A single count supports this clone. The V and J genes are TRBV19 and TRBJ1-5, with D unresolved. The CDR3 is made up of 15 amino acids. Germline CDR1 reads LNHDA; CDR2 reads SQIVND (reference sequence). Trimming left V 3 bases short and J 0 bases short, with 9 bases between. As DNA, the CDR3 is TGTGCCAGTAGTATTACCGGGTCTAGCAATCAGCCCCAGCATTTT. Translated, it gives CASSITGSSNQPQHF. Full variable domain (outside the CDR3, taken from reference TRBV19 and TRBJ1-5): DGGITQSPKYLFRKEGQNVTLSCEQNLNHDAMYWYRQDPGQGLRLIYYSQIVNDFQKGDIAEGYSVSREKKESFPLTVTSAQKNPTAFYLCASSITGSSNQPQHFGDGTRLSIL.

V is TRBV4-1 and J is TRBJ2-5; TRBD1 is a possible D gene (5 bases). This CDR3 region has 19 residues. CDR1 MGHRA and CDR2 YSYEKL come from the germline V gene. Trimming shortened V by 0 bases and J by 3 bases, and 23 bases separated the two germline ends. The DNA for the CDR3 is TGCGCCAGCAGCCAAGATAATATTCAGAGTCAGGGTTATGAAGAGACCCAGTACTTC. Translating it yields CASSQDNIQSQGYEETQYF.

This chain's CDR3 is CASSPGQGVETQYF. CDR3 DNA sequence: TGTGCCAGCAGCCCGGGACAGGGGGTAGAGACCCAGTACTTC. This chain joins TRBV2 and TRBJ2-5; 11 nucleotides line up with TRBD1. The CDR3 is 14 residues long. Losses at the gene ends were 6 bases for V and 4 bases for J; bases not matched to a gene: 4. Per germline, CDR1 SNHLY and CDR2 FYNNEI.